This T cell receptor (beta chain) was recovered during a study of cytomegalovirus exposure and HLA in healthy donors (dated by TCRdb to between 2016 and 2019). The study in broad terms: In an earlier analysis of about 560 of the donors, around 300 Gb of sequence data and 100 million or so unique TCR beta sequences from about 180 million T cells were reported. A later analysis re-examined previously published TCR beta repertoires from over 500 donors and added high-resolution HLA genotyping to investigate patterns of TCR occurrence. An earlier analysis of several hundred of the donors used high-throughput TCR beta sequencing to judge whether each TCR beta V gene segment behaved as functional or pseudogenic. The study was designed to test whether signatures of past pathogen exposure could be identified by cataloging public T cell receptors. The number of donors typed differed by locus, with 629-630 for A, B, C, DRB1 and DQB1, around 520 for DQA1, about 610 for DPA1, and some 440 for DPB1. Donor age, sex, ethnicity and CMV serostatus were compiled alongside the repertoire data. All discovery cohort repertoires had been generated using a single sequencing platform. In addition to the first cohort of about 650 subjects, a separate validation cohort of approximately 130 different subjects was used. The genetic ancestry cluster associated with self-reported Caucasian donors included 80% to 90% of the 398 genotyped donors. The study used immunosequencing to profile the T cell repertoires of some 600 subjects and linked those repertoires to cytomegalovirus serostatus. Because of strong linkage in the cohort, roughly 5 DR-DQ haplotypes were treated as single units for association and clustering. Among some 400 genotyped donors of the cohort, an average of approximately 230,000 unique TCR beta nucleotide sequences were sequenced per donor, roughly 18% of them non-productive. Genome-wide SNP genotypes for about three fifths of the 666 donors were used in a later genetic analysis, which treated that subset as a discovery cohort. High-throughput TCR immunosequencing, statistical association of individual TCRs with disease status, and machine learning were combined to predict cytomegalovirus infection status. Roughly 300 gigabases of sequencing data and tens of millions of unique TCR sequences were included in an early release covering several hundred HLA-typed donors. The later analysis used no new phenotypic data to find candidate immune exposures, relying instead on TCR beta sequences and their occurrence across donors. HLA typing covered class I and class II loci at four-digit resolution. Overall study outcomes, separate from this receptor: A further reported finding was that TCR beta sequences accurately predicted the HLA-A and HLA-B alleles for most subjects in the first cohort. The study listed over 150 TCR beta chains as associated with cytomegalovirus. A later genetic analysis reported fewer N-insertions in productive TCRs among donors in an Asian-associated ancestry cluster than the roughly 690-donor mean. Because the 87-base-pair reads could not distinguish some IMGT-functional V segments, including TRBV6-2 and TRBV6-3, those segments were excluded. A cluster of highly shared sequence variants was judged likely to be a technical artifact of the sequencing pipeline. A later analysis reported that several top co-occurrence clusters appeared linked to parvovirus B19, influenza, CMV and Epstein-Barr virus. Specific HLA alleles were associated with 15,000 to 20,000 TCR beta sequences at a false discovery rate of 0.05 in a later analysis. Roughly uniform sequencing depth across donors was assumed in presence/absence analyses, although this assumption may not hold. While some public TCRs were present in many individuals, most TCR sequences turned up only very rarely across donors. Linkage disequilibrium might explain the correlated functional status among segregating V segments, but an unknown experimental factor could not be ruled out. Compared with equally common non-associated chains, HLA-associated TCR beta chains in a later analysis were more clonally expanded and had lower generation probabilities. In an earlier analysis of fewer than 750 of the donors, most TCR beta V segments were observed in productive rearrangements about 87% or about 30% of the time, broadly matching IMGT annotations. In a later analysis, TCR association rates were found to vary across HLA loci, with the most associated TCRs seen for DRB1 alleles and the fewest for HLA-C alleles. HLA typing was unavailable for some donors at each locus, so association tests used only the typed subset. For the cohort, immune exposure information was limited to CMV serostatus. Only TCR beta chains were sequenced in this cohort, and the absence of alpha or paired-chain data limited detectable features. In vitro tests confirmed that three of the cytomegalovirus-associated TCR beta chains recognize cytomegalovirus antigens. When HLA alleles, especially DR and DQ, strongly co-occurred, attributing TCR associations to individual alleles was difficult. The authors suggested that the approach could potentially be extended to other disease states and immunological phenotypes. Over 15 rarely observed V segments, including chromosome 9 orphons, were excluded from the earlier analysis of some 590 of the donors because counts were too low. An association between a missense DCLRE1C variant and V-gene and J-gene trimming of TCR beta chains was found in a later genetic analysis and replicated in an independent cohort. Most CMV-associated TCR beta chains appeared to be HLA-restricted in a later analysis, and the HLA associations seemed to be driven largely by CMV exposure. The classifier was reported to diagnose cytomegalovirus status with high specificity and sensitivity in both the original cohort and the validation cohort.

The cohort consisted of some 670 healthy bone marrow donors. Cohort members were all nominally healthy when sampled, although unrecorded immune exposures were likely present. The donor tested CMV seropositive and was one of the 289 seropositive cohort members. A peripheral blood sample was collected from each donor, and TCR beta sequencing was performed on peripheral blood mononuclear cells. The Qiagen DNeasy Blood Extraction Kit was used to extract genomic DNA from the blood cell samples. Libraries were made using the immunoSEQ multiplex PCR assay. A mixture of 60 forward primers for TCR Vbeta segments and 13 reverse primers for TCR Jbeta segments was used in the multiplex PCR. The CDR3 region of rearranged TCR beta genes was amplified from genomic DNA with a multiplex PCR assay. Amplified TCR beta libraries were sequenced as 87-base-pair reads on the Illumina HiSeq System. In the paper's pipeline: In a later analysis, 70 million to 95 million unique TCR beta chains were counted across the approximately 640 repertoires, and approximately 11 million of these chains were shared by at least two donors. To remove PCR and sequencing errors, raw reads were error-corrected and collapsed into unique sequences using a nearest-neighbor algorithm that merged closely related sequences. Alignment of CDR3 sequences to IMGT reference sequences was used to assign V, D and J gene segments. For a sequence to be retained, a match of at least six nucleotides was required to both a V gene segment and a J gene segment. Rearrangements were classified as productive when the CDR3 lacked stop codons and remained in frame with V and J, and all other rearrangements were classified as non-productive. Following IMGT convention, CDR3 was defined as the stretch from the second conserved V-encoded cysteine to the conserved J-encoded phenylalanine. In an earlier analysis of 500 to 650 of the donors, sequences lacking an unambiguous match to a single V gene segment were excluded. An earlier analysis of several hundred of the donors classified V segments as functional when productive rearrangements were above 56.7% and as segregating when the standard deviation between donors was above 5%. A statistical classification framework was developed to diagnose cytomegalovirus status using the catalog of TCR beta chain sequences. A later analysis assigned V and J genes by comparing TCR nucleotide sequences with IMGT/GENE-DB human TR gene sequences. A later analysis assigned CDR3 sequences and most-parsimonious VDJ recombination scenarios with the TCRdist pipeline. In a later analysis, each TCR beta chain was defined by its CDR3 amino acid sequence together with its V-gene family, and reads lacking a unique V-gene family were excluded. In a later analysis, 500 to 650 highly shared, low-generation-probability nucleotide sequences were removed to address suspected cross-contamination and a sequencing artifact. For each public chain, a later analysis derived a clonal expansion index from normalized ranks of inferred template counts within each repertoire. In a later analysis, generation probabilities were computed with a VDJ recombination model fitted to out-of-frame rearrangements, and the resulting probabilities were checked against IGoR. A later analysis scored TCR-TCR, TCR-HLA and TCR-CMV co-occurrence with hypergeometric tests, applying a repertoire-size bias correction to TCR pairs. False discovery rates were estimated in a later analysis by permuting HLA or CMV assignments 20 times. In a later analysis, co-occurring TCRs were grouped using DBSCAN, and TCRdist sequence similarity was added for clustering within HLA-allele-positive subsets. Co-occurrence clustering excluded repertoires with fewer than 30,000 or more than 120,000 public chains, plus five with anomalous nucleotide sharing. Imported from immuneACCESS, the table was reduced by TCRdb to in-frame sequences with V and J called. These copies leave out some clones; in studies compared against another copy, an unresolved V gene accounts for under half, and the cause of the remainder is not known. The DNA was the basis for D and trimming; V, J and clone size are from that table. This sample holds roughly 180,000 clones; approximately 80% were observed only once. The top ten hold around 2% of the sample.

The germline V gene provides CDR1 SGHVS and CDR2 FQNEAQ. Trimming removed 5 bases from V and 0 bases from J; the gene matches leave 7 bases unexplained. There are 16 amino acids in the CDR3, from cysteine to phenylalanine inclusive. The DNA shown is the 48-base CDR3, in frame from base 1. Points on this clone: It has no known antigen specificity. Base-call qualities are not available, and no considerably larger clone is one nucleotide away.

The receptor comes from a woman aged 18-29 years in good health and CMV-seropositive. This sequence uses TRBV7-8 and TRBJ1-3, and 7 bases in between align with TRBD1. Sequenced sample: PBMCs. The CDR3 is CASSGSGQRSGNTIYF. The DNA sequence is given as TGTGCCAGCAGCGGGTCGGGACAGCGCTCTGGAAACACCATATATTTT.